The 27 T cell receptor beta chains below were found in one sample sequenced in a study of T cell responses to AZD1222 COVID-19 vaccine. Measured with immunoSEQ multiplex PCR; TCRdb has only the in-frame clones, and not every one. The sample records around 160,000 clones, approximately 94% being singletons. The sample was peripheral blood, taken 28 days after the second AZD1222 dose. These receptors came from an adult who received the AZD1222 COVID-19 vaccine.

This CDR3 reads CASSLGGQTYEQYF. The DNA of the CDR3 is TGTGCCAGCAGTTTAGGGGGACAAACCTACGAGCAGTACTTC. This chain connects TRBV28 to TRBJ2-7; weak D call: TRBD1 (6 bases). The CDR3 runs 14 residues. Germline CDR1 MDHEN, CDR2 SYDVKM. The germline V and J ends were trimmed by 2 bases and 2 bases, with 10 bases remaining between them.

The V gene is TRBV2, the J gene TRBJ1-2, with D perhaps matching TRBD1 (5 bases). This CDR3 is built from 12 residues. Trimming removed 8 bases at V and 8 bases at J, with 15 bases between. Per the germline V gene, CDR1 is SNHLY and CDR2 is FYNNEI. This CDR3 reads CASLRDPRGYTF. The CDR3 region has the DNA TGTGCCAGCCTCCGGGACCCCAGGGGCTACACCTTC.

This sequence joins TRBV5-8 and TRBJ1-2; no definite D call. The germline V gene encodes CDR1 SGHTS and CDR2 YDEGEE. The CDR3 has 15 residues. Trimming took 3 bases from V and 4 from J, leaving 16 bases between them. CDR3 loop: CASSYTSRVGYGYTF. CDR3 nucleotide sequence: TGTGCCAGCAGCTATACTAGTCGAGTGGGCTATGGCTACACCTTC.

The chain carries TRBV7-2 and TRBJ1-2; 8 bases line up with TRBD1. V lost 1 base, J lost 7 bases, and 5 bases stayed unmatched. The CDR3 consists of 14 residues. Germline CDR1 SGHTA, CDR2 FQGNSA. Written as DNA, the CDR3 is TGTGCCAGCAGCTTAGGTGCAGGGGGCAGTGGCTACACCTTC. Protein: CASSLGAGGSGYTF. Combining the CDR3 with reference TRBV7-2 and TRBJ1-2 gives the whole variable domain GAGVSQSPSNKVTEKGKDVELRCDPISGHTALYWYRQSLGQGLEFLIYFQGNSAPDKSGLPSDRFSAERTGGSVSTLTIQRTQQEDSAVYLCASSLGAGGSGYTFGSGTRLTVV.

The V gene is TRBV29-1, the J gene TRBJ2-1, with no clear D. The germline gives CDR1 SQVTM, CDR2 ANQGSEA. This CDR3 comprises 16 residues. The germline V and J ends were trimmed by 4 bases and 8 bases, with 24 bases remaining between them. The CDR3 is CSVASWLLVGTDEQFF. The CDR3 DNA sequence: TGCAGCGTTGCGTCCTGGCTACTGGTTGGAACCGATGAGCAGTTCTTC.

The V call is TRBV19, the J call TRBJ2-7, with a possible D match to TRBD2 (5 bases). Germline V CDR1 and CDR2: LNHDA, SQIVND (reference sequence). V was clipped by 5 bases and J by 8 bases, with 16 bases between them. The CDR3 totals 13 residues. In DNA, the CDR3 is TGTGCCAGTAGTCCGGACTTAGTTGCCAAGCAGTACTTC. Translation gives CASSPDLVAKQYF.

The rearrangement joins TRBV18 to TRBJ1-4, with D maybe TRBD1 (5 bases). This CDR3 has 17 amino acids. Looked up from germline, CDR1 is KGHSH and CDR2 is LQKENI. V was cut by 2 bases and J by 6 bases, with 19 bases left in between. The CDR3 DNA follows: TGTGCCAGCTCACCATCAGGGACCCTCCCTCGCGATGAAAAACTGTTTTTT. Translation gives CASSPSGTLPRDEKLFF.

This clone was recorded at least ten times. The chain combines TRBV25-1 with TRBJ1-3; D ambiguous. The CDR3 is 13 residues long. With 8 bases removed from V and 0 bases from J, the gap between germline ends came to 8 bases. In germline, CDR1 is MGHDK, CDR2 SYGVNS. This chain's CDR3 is CASRLSSGNTIYF. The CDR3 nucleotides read TGTGCCAGCCGGCTCAGCTCTGGAAACACCATATATTTT.

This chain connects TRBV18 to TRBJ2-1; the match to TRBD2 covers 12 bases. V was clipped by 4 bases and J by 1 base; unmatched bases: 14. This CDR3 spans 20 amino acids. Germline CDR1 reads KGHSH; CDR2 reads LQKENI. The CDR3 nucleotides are TGTGCCAGCTCACTCACTCTAGTCCGGACTAGCGGGGTGTCCTACAATGAGCAGTTCTTC. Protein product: CASSLTLVRTSGVSYNEQFF. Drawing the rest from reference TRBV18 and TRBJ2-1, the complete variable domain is NAGVMQNPRHLVRRRGQEARLRCSPMKGHSHVYWYRQLPEEGLKFMVYLQKENIIDESGMPKERFSAEFPKEGPSILRIQQVVRGDSAAYFCASSLTLVRTSGVSYNEQFFGPGTRLTVL.

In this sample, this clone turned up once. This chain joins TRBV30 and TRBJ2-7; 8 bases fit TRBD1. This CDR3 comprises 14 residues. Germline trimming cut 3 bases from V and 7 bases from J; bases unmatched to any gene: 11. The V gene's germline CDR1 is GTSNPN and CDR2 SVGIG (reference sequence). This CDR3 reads CAWRGTGGFKEQYF. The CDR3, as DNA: TGTGCCTGGAGGGGGACAGGCGGTTTTAAAGAGCAGTACTTC.

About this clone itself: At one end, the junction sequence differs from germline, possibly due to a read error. The CDR3 spells CASSGLGPDSF. In DNA, the CDR3 is TGTGCCAGCAGTGGTTTGGGCCCCGACTCCTTC. The V call is TRBV2, the J call TRBJ1-2; no clear D. CDR1 and CDR2 (germline): SNHLY, FYNNEI. This CDR3 is 11 amino acids long.

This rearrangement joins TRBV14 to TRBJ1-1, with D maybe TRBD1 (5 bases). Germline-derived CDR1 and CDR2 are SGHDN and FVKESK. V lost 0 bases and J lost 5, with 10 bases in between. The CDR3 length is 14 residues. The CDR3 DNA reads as TGTGCCAGCAGCCAAGAATGGGGCTGGACTGAAGCTTTCTTT. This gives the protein CASSQEWGWTEAFF. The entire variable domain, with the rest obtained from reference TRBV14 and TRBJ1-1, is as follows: EAGVTQFPSHSVIEKGQTVTLRCDPISGHDNLYWYRRVMGKEIKFLLHFVKESKQDESGMPNNRFLAERTGGTYSTLKVQPAELEDSGVYFCASSQEWGWTEAFFGQGTRLTVV.

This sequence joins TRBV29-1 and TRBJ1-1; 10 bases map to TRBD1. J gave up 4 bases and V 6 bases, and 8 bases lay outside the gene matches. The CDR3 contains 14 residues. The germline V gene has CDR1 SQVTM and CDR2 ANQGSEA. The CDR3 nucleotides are TGCAGCGTCCAGACAGGGGGCTTATTCACTGAAGCTTTCTTT. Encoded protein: CSVQTGGLFTEAFF.

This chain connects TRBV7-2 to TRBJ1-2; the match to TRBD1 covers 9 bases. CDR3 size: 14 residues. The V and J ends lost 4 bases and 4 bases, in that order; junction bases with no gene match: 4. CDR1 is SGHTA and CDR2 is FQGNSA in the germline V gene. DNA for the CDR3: TGTGCCAGCAGCTCACCGGGACAGGGCTATGGCTACACCTTC. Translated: CASSSPGQGYGYTF.

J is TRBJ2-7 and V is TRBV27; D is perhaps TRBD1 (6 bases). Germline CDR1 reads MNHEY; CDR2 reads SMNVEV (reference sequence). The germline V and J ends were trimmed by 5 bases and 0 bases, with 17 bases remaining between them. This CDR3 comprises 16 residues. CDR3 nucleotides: TGTGCCAGCAGTGCGGGCACAGGGTCGCTCTCCTACGAGCAGTACTTC. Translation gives CASSAGTGSLSYEQYF.

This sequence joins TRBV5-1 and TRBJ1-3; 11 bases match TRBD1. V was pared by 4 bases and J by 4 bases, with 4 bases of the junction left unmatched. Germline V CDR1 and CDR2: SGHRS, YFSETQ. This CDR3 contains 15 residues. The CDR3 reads CASSGQGARGNTIYF. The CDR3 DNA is TGCGCCAGCAGCGGACAGGGGGCGCGGGGAAACACCATATATTTT.

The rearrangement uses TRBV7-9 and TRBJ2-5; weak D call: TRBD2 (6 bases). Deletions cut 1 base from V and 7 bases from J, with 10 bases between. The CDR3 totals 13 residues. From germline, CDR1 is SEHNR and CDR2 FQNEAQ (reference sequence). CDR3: CASSLEGRGTQYF. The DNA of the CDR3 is TGTGCCAGCAGCTTAGAGGGGCGGGGGACCCAGTACTTC.

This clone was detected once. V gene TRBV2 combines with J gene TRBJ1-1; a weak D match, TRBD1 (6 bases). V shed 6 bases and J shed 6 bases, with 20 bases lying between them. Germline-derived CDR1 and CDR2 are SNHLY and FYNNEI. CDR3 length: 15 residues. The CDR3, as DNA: TGTGCCAGCAGCTATGGCAGGGGCGGGATGCCTGAAGCTTTCTTT. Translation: CASSYGRGGMPEAFF. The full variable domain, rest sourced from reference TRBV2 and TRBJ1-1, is EPEVTQTPSHQVTQMGQEVILRCVPISNHLYFYWYRQILGQKVEFLVSFYNNEISEKSEIFDDQFSVERPDGSNFTLKIRSTKLEDSAMYFCASSYGRGGMPEAFFGQGTRLTVV.

CDR3 in amino acids: CASSSGLTYGYTF. DNA of the CDR3: TGTGCCAGCAGCAGCGGACTGACCTATGGCTACACCTTC. The genes are TRBV9 and TRBJ1-2; D is unresolved. The CDR3 is made up of 13 amino acids. Germline V gives CDR1 SGDLS, CDR2 YYNGEE. V was clipped by 4 bases and J by 4 bases, with 11 bases between them.

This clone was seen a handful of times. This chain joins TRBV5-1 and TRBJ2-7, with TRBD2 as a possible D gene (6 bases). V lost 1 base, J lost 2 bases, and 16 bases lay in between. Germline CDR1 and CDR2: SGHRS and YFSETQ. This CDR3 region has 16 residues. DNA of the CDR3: TGCGCCAGCAGCTTGAGCACTTTAGCGGATACCTACGAGCAGTACTTC. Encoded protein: CASSLSTLADTYEQYF. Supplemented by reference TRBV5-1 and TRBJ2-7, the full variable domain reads KAGVTQTPRYLIKTRGQQVTLSCSPISGHRSVSWYQQTPGQGLQFLFEYFSETQRNKGNFPGRFSGRQFSNSRSEMNVSTLELGDSALYLCASSLSTLADTYEQYFGPGTRLTVT.

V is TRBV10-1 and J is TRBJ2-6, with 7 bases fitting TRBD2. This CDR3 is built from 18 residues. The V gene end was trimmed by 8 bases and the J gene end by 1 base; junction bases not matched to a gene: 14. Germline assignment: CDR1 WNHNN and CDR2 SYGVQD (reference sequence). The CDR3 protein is CASPGTTDAHSGANVLTF. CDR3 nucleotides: TGCGCCAGCCCAGGGACTACCGACGCCCATTCTGGGGCCAACGTCCTGACTTTC.

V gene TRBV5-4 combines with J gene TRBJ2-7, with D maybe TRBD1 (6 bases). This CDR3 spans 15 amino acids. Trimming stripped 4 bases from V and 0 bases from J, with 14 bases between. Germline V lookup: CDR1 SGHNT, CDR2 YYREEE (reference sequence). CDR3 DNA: TGTGCCAGCAGCATCCTAGGGGGTTCCTCCTACGAGCAGTACTTC. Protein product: CASSILGGSSYEQYF.

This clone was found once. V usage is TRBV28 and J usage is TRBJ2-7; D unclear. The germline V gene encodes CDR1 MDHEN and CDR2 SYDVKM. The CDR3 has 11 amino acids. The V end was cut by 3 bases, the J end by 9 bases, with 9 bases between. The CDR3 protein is CASSFEVMQYF. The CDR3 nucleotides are TGTGCCAGCAGTTTCGAGGTTATGCAGTACTTC.

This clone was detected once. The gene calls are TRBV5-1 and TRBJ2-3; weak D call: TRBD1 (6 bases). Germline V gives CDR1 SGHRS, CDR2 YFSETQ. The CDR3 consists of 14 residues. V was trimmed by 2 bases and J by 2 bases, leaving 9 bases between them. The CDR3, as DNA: TGCGCCAGCAGCTTAGGGGGAACCACAGATACGCAGTATTTT. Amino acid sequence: CASSLGGTTDTQYF.

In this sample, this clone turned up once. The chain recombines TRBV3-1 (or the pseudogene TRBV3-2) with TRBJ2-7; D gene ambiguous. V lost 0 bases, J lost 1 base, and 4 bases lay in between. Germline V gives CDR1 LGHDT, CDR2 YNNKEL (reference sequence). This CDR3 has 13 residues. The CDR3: CASSQDRSYEQYF. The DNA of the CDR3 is TGTGCCAGCAGCCAAGACAGGTCCTACGAGCAGTACTTC.

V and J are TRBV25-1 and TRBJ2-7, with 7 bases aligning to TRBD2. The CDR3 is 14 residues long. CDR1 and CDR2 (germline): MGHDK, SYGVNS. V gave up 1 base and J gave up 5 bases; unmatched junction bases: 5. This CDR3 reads CASSEFYGRDEQYF. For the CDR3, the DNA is TGTGCCAGCAGTGAATTTTATGGGAGGGACGAGCAGTACTTC.

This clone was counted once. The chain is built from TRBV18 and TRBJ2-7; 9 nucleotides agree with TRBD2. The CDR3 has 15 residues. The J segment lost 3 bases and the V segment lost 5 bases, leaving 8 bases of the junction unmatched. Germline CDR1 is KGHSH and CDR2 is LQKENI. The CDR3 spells CASSTNSGSIYEQYF. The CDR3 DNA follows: TGTGCCAGCTCAACCAATAGCGGGAGTATCTACGAGCAGTACTTC.